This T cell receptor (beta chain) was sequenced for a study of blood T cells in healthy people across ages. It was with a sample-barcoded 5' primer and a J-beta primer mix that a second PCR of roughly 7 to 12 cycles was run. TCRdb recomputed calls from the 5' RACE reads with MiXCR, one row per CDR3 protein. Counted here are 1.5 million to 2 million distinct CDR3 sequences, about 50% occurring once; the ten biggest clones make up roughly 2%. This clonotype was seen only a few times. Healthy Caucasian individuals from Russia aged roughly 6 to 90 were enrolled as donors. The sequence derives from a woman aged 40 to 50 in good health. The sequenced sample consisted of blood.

The CDR3 reads CASSYSRSSEQFF. DNA for the CDR3: TGTGCCAGCAGTTACTCGAGGTCCAGTGAGCAGTTCTTC. The chain couples TRBV6-2 or TRBV6-3 to TRBJ2-1; D is ambiguous. Germline V lookup: CDR1 MNHEY, CDR2 SVGEGT. This CDR3 spans 13 amino acids. Trimming shortened V by 0 bases and J by 9 bases, and 9 bases separated the two germline ends.